This T cell receptor (beta chain) was sequenced during a study of blood T cell repertoires in COVID-19. The protocol was immunoSEQ multiplex PCR, while the TCRdb copy is restricted to in-frame clones and leaves out a portion. The sample yields some 99,000 clones, more than 65% seen once. Germline CDR1 reads ENHRY; CDR2 reads SYGVKD. CDR3 length: 14 amino acids. V gave up 11 bases and J gave up 5 bases, with 21 bases separating them. The gene calls are TRBV10-3 and TRBJ1-1, with D possibly TRBD1 on 5 matching bases. Sequencing was carried out using peripheral blood. The receptor was isolated from a woman older than 75 with acute or convalescent COVID-19. In DNA, the CDR3 is TGTGCCGCTCTGAAGGATGGGGCAAGAACTGAAGCTTTCTTT. Protein product: CAALKDGARTEAFF.